This T cell receptor (beta chain) was sequenced for a study of technical replicates of blood from a few donors. The CDR3 is 17 amino acids. Germline V gene lookup returns CDR1 MGHRA and CDR2 YSYEKL. After removal of 1 base from V and 4 bases from J, the junction contained 9 bases not matched to a gene. The assay was immunoSEQ multiplex PCR, and TCRdb's table has in-frame clones only and misses some. The data contain 74,000 or so clones, around nine tenths of them singletons. This TCR derives from a human donor in good health. This chain connects TRBV4-1 to TRBJ1-3; 8 bases map to TRBD1. Sequencing was done on a sample of T cells isolated from PBMCs. The CDR3 reads CASSQGPRGLSGNTIYF. The CDR3 DNA reads TGCGCCAGCAGCCAAGGGCCCAGGGGGCTTTCCGGAAACACCATATATTTT.